Listed here are 24 T cell receptor beta chains from one sample, sequenced in a study of Tregs in tolerant kidney transplant recipients. The method was immunoSEQ multiplex PCR; TCRdb's version includes in-frame clones alone and lacks a portion of them. The data hold some 70,000 clones, with roughly 84% observed a single time. The sequenced sample was CD4+ T cells from blood. The receptors come from a human donor in good health.

The CDR3: CASSPRGAVITGELFF. The DNA for the CDR3 is TGCGCCAGCAGCCCCAGGGGGGCGGTGATCACCGGGGAGCTGTTTTTT. This chain joins TRBV5-1 and TRBJ2-2; D may be TRBD1 (7 bases). This CDR3 spans 16 amino acids. The ends were cut back, 4 bases at V and 4 bases at J, with 17 bases in the middle. From germline, CDR1 is SGHRS and CDR2 YFSETQ.

The V and J genes are TRBV9 and TRBJ2-1; 9 nucleotides align to TRBD2. The CDR3 extends over 18 amino acids. CDR1 is SGDLS, CDR2 YYNGEE, per germline. Trimming removed 5 bases from V and 5 bases from J; junction bases left unmatched: 17. The DNA for the CDR3 is TGTGCCAGCAGTGCCCGTTTCTACGGACTAGCGAGGAACAATGAGCAGTTCTTC. Its protein product is CASSARFYGLARNNEQFF.

This clone was counted once. The genes are TRBV4-3 and TRBJ2-1; tentatively, D is TRBD2 (5 bases). The V gene lost 3 bases and the J gene lost 0 bases, with 15 bases spanning the gap. Germline V gene data show CDR1 as LGHNA and CDR2 as YSLEER. The length of the CDR3 is 17 residues. In DNA, the CDR3 is TGCGCCAGCAGCCAGGTTAACGGGGTTTCCTCCTACAATGAGCAGTTCTTC. It is translated as CASSQVNGVSSYNEQFF.

CDR3 nucleotide sequence: TGTGCCAGCAGCGAAACTAGCGGGGGGGACCACAATGAGCAGTTCTTC. Its translation is CASSETSGGDHNEQFF. The rearrangement links TRBV9 to TRBJ2-1, with 13 bases that match TRBD2. Germline CDR1 and CDR2: SGDLS and YYNGEE. CDR3 size: 16 residues. The ends lost 3 bases at V and 5 bases at J; junction bases unmatched: 5. The variable domain in full, with the rest retrieved from reference TRBV9 and TRBJ2-1, is DSGVTQTPKHLITATGQRVTLRCSPRSGDLSVYWYQQSLDQGLQFLIQYYNGEERAKGNILERFSAQQFPDLHSELNLSSLELGDSALYFCASSETSGGDHNEQFFGPGTRLTVL.

This clone was seen more than once but under ten times. The CDR3 DNA is TGTGCCAGTAGTATGCAGGGCCACGGGAACTATGGCTACACCTTC. This codes for CASSMQGHGNYGYTF. The genes are TRBV19 and TRBJ1-2, with D possibly being TRBD1 (5 bases). Germline V gene data show CDR1 as LNHDA and CDR2 as SQIVND (reference sequence). This CDR3 has 15 residues. The V end was cut by 3 bases, the J end by 2 bases, with 13 bases between.

The chain recombines TRBV7-6 with TRBJ2-5; no definite D call. Trimming pared 3 bases from V and 5 bases from J, leaving 4 bases between. The CDR3 sequence is 11 residues long. CDR1 and CDR2 from the germline V gene are SGHVS and FNYEAQ. The CDR3 DNA reads TGTGCCAGCAGCTTTCGCGAGACCCAGTACTTC. Encoded protein: CASSFRETQYF.

The chain has TRBV5-6 and TRBJ1-1; 7 bases agree with TRBD1. The J segment lost 1 base and the V segment lost 3 bases, leaving 3 bases of the junction unmatched. The CDR3 sequence is 14 residues long. CDR1 is SGHDT, CDR2 YYEEEE, per germline. The CDR3 loop is CASSYGTANTEAFF. DNA of the CDR3: TGTGCCAGCAGCTACGGGACAGCGAACACTGAAGCTTTCTTT.

The genes are TRBV4-2 and TRBJ2-7, with a weak D call TRBD1 (5 bases). V was clipped by 5 bases and J by 7 bases, with 24 bases between them. The CDR3 contains 16 residues. Germline values: CDR1 LGHNA, CDR2 YNFKEQ. This CDR3 is CASSKPQGGERLEQYF. CDR3 DNA sequence: TGTGCCAGCAGCAAGCCGCAGGGCGGCGAACGTTTGGAGCAGTACTTC.

The J gene is TRBJ2-5, the V gene TRBV30; D may match TRBD1 or TRBD2 (5 bases each). Trimming took off 7 bases at V and 3 bases at J, with 18 bases between the two ends. The germline gives CDR1 GTSNPN, CDR2 SVGIG (reference sequence). The CDR3 runs 14 residues. CDR3 nucleotide sequence: TGTGCCTTCCGGGACCTTCGAAGGGAAGAGACCCAGTACTTC. Its translation is CAFRDLRREETQYF.

J is TRBJ2-7 and V is TRBV19; weak D call: TRBD1 (6 bases). Germline CDR1 and CDR2: LNHDA and SQIVND (reference sequence). This CDR3 comprises 15 residues. V lost 9 bases and J lost 0, with 18 bases in between. CDR3: CARTCPRGHSYEQYF. The CDR3 DNA reads as TGTGCCAGGACCTGTCCCAGGGGCCACTCCTACGAGCAGTACTTC.

The chain carries TRBV25-1 and TRBJ2-7; D call uncertain. Trimming removed 5 bases from V and 3 bases from J, with 11 bases in between. CDR1 MGHDK and CDR2 SYGVNS come from the germline V gene. The CDR3 loop spans 13 amino acids. CDR3: CASSLRVGYEQYF. CDR3 nucleotides: TGTGCCAGCAGTTTAAGGGTGGGCTACGAGCAGTACTTC.

The genes are TRBV30 and TRBJ2-5; D tentatively reads TRBD1 or TRBD2 (5 bases each). This CDR3 has 13 amino acids. Germline CDR1 GTSNPN, CDR2 SVGIG (reference sequence). Between the trimmed V and J ends, which lost 4 bases and 1 base, there was a span of 10 bases. The CDR3 nucleotides read TGTGCCTGGAACCGGGACCCCCAAGAGACCCAGTACTTC. Amino acids: CAWNRDPQETQYF.

The chain couples TRBV2 to TRBJ1-1, with 7 bases aligning to TRBD1. The CDR3 is made up of 15 amino acids. The germline V gene has CDR1 SNHLY and CDR2 FYNNEI. With V trimmed by 5 bases and J by 1 base, 7 bases remained unmatched. CDR3 amino acids: CASSRDSLQNTEAFF. The CDR3 DNA reads TGTGCCAGCAGTAGGGACAGCCTGCAGAACACTGAAGCTTTCTTT.

The chain links TRBV27 to TRBJ1-4; TRBD1 might be the D (6 bases). This CDR3 is 15 amino acids long. The V end was cut by 8 bases, the J end by 5 bases, with 18 bases between. CDR1 and CDR2 (germline): MNHEY, SMNVEV (reference sequence). CDR3 in amino acids: CASRSQGRTNEKLFF. The CDR3 DNA reads as TGTGCCAGCCGCTCCCAGGGGAGGACAAATGAAAAACTGTTTTTT.

The CDR3 spells CAWSVGHPSGNTIYF. CDR3 sequence (DNA): TGTGCCTGGAGTGTAGGACACCCCTCTGGAAACACCATATATTTT. V and J are TRBV30 and TRBJ1-3; D might be TRBD1 (5 bases). Germline values: CDR1 GTSNPN, CDR2 SVGIG (reference sequence). This CDR3 has 15 amino acids. The V gene lost 0 bases and the J gene lost 0 bases, with 9 bases spanning the gap.

This chain joins TRBV27 and TRBJ1-2; a possible D gene is TRBD1 (6 bases). This CDR3 has 13 amino acids. Germline V gene lookup returns CDR1 MNHEY and CDR2 SMNVEV (reference sequence). V dropped 2 bases and J dropped 5 bases, with 9 bases sitting between them. CDR3 bases: TGTGCCAGCAGTTTAAGGGGGAGTTATGGCTACACCTTC. As protein: CASSLRGSYGYTF.

The V call is TRBV30, the J call TRBJ1-2; D perhaps matches TRBD1 (6 bases). Germline lookup yields CDR1 GTSNPN and CDR2 SVGIG (reference sequence). V shed 5 bases and J shed 2 bases, with 12 bases lying between them. This CDR3 has 13 amino acids. This CDR3 reads CAWRRDTNYGYTF. DNA for the CDR3: TGTGCCTGGCGGCGGGACACCAACTATGGCTACACCTTC.

The chain carries TRBV4-2 and TRBJ1-1; weak D call: TRBD1 (5 bases). Deletions cut 0 bases from V and 7 bases from J, with 15 bases between. Germline CDR1 LGHNA, CDR2 YNFKEQ. CDR3 length: 15 amino acids. Written as DNA, the CDR3 is TGTGCCAGCAGCCAAGAGGGGCTCGGAGGGAGTGAAGCTTTCTTT. Its protein product is CASSQEGLGGSEAFF.

The genes are TRBV11-3 and TRBJ2-1; D not resolved. The CDR3 extends over 11 amino acids. Germline CDR1 SGHNT, CDR2 YENEEA. The V gene lost 5 bases and the J gene lost 7 bases, with 6 bases spanning the gap. This chain's CDR3 is CASSNTNEQFF. Here the CDR3 DNA reads TGTGCCAGCAGCAACACGAATGAGCAGTTCTTC.

The chain couples TRBV7-9 to TRBJ2-1; a weak D match, TRBD2 (5 bases). The CDR3 is 17 amino acids. V lost 3 bases and J 0 bases, leaving 15 bases between the germline ends. Germline loops: CDR1 SEHNR, CDR2 FQNEAQ (reference sequence). The CDR3 protein is CASSFLPRASSYNEQFF. The CDR3 DNA sequence: TGTGCCAGCAGCTTCCTGCCGAGGGCAAGCTCCTACAATGAGCAGTTCTTC.

This clone was recorded once. This chain uses TRBV4-1 with TRBJ2-1; a weak D match, TRBD2 (6 bases). Trimming removed 5 bases from V and 4 bases from J, with 18 bases in between. The CDR3 has 16 amino acids. Germline values: CDR1 MGHRA, CDR2 YSYEKL. The CDR3 here is CASSVPGTRGYNEQFF. For the CDR3, the DNA is TGCGCCAGCAGCGTCCCCGGGACTCGGGGGTACAATGAGCAGTTCTTC.

The chain recombines TRBV18 with TRBJ1-5; tentatively, D is TRBD1 (5 bases). Germline-derived CDR1 and CDR2 are KGHSH and LQKENI. Trimming cost V 2 bases and J 2 bases, with 10 bases left between them. The CDR3 sequence is 15 residues long. CDR3 region: CASSPTGVRNQPQHF. The CDR3 DNA follows: TGTGCCAGCTCACCAACAGGCGTCCGCAATCAGCCCCAGCATTTT.

The CDR3 here is CASGFGVRNTEAFF. The CDR3, as DNA: TGTGCTAGTGGTTTTGGGGTTCGGAACACTGAAGCTTTCTTT. The chain joins TRBV12-5 to TRBJ1-1; D is unclear. Germline CDR1 reads LGHNT; CDR2 reads FRNRAP. The CDR3 length is 14 residues. V lost 3 bases and J lost 1, with 9 bases in between.

The J gene is TRBJ1-2, the V gene TRBV11-1; D ambiguous. CDR1 and CDR2 (germline): SGHAT, FQDESV (reference sequence). The CDR3 extends over 12 amino acids. The ends were cut back, 3 bases at V and 2 bases at J, with 4 bases in the middle. CDR3 region: CASSFENYGYTF. The CDR3 DNA is TGTGCCAGCAGCTTCGAAAACTATGGCTACACCTTC.